These 17 T cell receptor beta chains originate from one sample sequenced in a study of cytotoxic CD8 clonotypes in ibrutinib-treated CLL. Clones were read by immunoSEQ multiplex PCR, and TCRdb kept only the in-frame ones, dropping some. The repertoire holds fewer than 150,000 clones, with around four fifths as singletons. The sequencing here drew on PBMCs, taken after 24 months of ibrutinib treatment. These receptors were collected from a human donor with chronic lymphocytic leukemia.

Details on this clone: The junction departs from germline at one end; a sequencing error may be responsible. Other nucleotide sequences from this sample produce the same CDR3. V is TRBV30 and J is TRBJ2-7; D is undetermined. The CDR3 sequence is 12 residues long. In germline, CDR1 is GTSNPN, CDR2 SVGIG (reference sequence). Here the CDR3 reads CAWSVRNSQPHF. The CDR3 DNA is TGTGCCTGGAGTGTACGGAACTCCCAGCCCCACTTC.

The rearrangement uses TRBV7-2 and TRBJ2-5; 7 bases align to TRBD2. The V gene's germline CDR1 is SGHTA and CDR2 FQGNSA. This CDR3 has 19 amino acids. V trimming: 1 base; J trimming: 3 bases; junction bases outside the gene matches: 17. The CDR3 sequence: CASSLDWQTGGSLEETQYF. For the CDR3, the DNA is TGTGCCAGCAGCTTAGATTGGCAGACCGGGGGGTCGCTGGAAGAGACCCAGTACTTC.

This clone has ten or more counts. The chain links TRBV19 to TRBJ2-2; the D is unclear. This CDR3 comprises 13 residues. The V gene's germline CDR1 is LNHDA and CDR2 SQIVND (reference sequence). V lost 1 base and J lost 4, with 4 bases in between. The DNA for the CDR3 is TGTGCCAGTAGTATAGGGATCACCGGGGAGCTGTTTTTT. It specifies CASSIGITGELFF.

This rearrangement joins TRBV7-8 to TRBJ2-7, with D perhaps matching TRBD2 (5 bases). V dropped 5 bases and J dropped 6 bases, with 17 bases sitting between them. This CDR3 has 14 residues. The germline gives CDR1 SGHVS, CDR2 FQNEAQ. CDR3 protein: CASSVVATGPEQYF. The DNA of the CDR3 is TGTGCCAGCAGCGTAGTAGCGACCGGACCCGAGCAGTACTTC.

V is TRBV10-3 and J is TRBJ2-4; D possibly corresponds to TRBD2 (5 bases). Germline V gene lookup returns CDR1 ENHRY and CDR2 SYGVKD. This CDR3 is 17 amino acids long. Trimming stripped 0 bases from V and 6 bases from J, with 18 bases between. CDR3 residues: CAISESRIVAPGNIQYF. As DNA, the CDR3 is TGTGCCATCAGTGAGTCCAGGATTGTAGCGCCCGGAAACATTCAGTACTTC.

In DNA, the CDR3 is TGTGCCAGTAGAAGAGGAGGGGCGAGAGGGGAGACCCAGTACTTC. This sequence encodes CASRRGGARGETQYF. This chain links TRBV19 with TRBJ2-5; D may be TRBD2 (6 bases). The V gene lost 6 bases and the J gene lost 5 bases, with 19 bases spanning the gap. The CDR3 totals 15 residues. In germline, CDR1 is LNHDA, CDR2 SQIVND (reference sequence).

This clone was seen only once. The chain uses TRBV6-1 and TRBJ1-5, with 7 bases aligning to TRBD1. V lost 3 bases and J lost 9; bases outside the gene matches: 8. There are 14 residues in the CDR3. The germline V gene has CDR1 MNHNS and CDR2 SASEGT. The chain's CDR3 is CASSDMRGPGPQHF. The DNA for the CDR3 is TGTGCCAGCAGTGATATGAGGGGGCCAGGGCCCCAGCATTTT.

The genes are TRBV2 and TRBJ1-5; TRBD1 might be the D (5 bases). Germline CDR1 and CDR2: SNHLY and FYNNEI. V was trimmed by 6 bases and J by 5 bases, leaving 26 bases between them. The CDR3 runs 18 residues. The CDR3 loop is CASSMTDPSASTDQPQHF. The CDR3 DNA is TGTGCCAGCAGCATGACAGACCCTAGCGCGTCGACCGATCAGCCCCAGCATTTT.

This chain joins TRBV7-9 and TRBJ1-3; D is unresolved. Germline CDR1 SEHNR, CDR2 FQNEAQ (reference sequence). The CDR3 spans 16 residues. Trimming removed 4 bases at V and 0 bases at J, with 13 bases between. The CDR3, as DNA: TGTGCCAGCAGCTGGGGAGGGCATAGCTCTGGAAACACCATATATTTT. Protein: CASSWGGHSSGNTIYF.

The chain uses TRBV9 and TRBJ1-1; D unclear. The germline CDR1 and CDR2 sequences are SGDLS and YYNGEE. Trimming pared 0 bases from V and 6 bases from J, leaving 12 bases between. CDR3 size: 14 residues. DNA for the CDR3: TGTGCCAGCAGCGTAGCGGCGGGTCGCGCTGAAGCTTTCTTT. Its translation is CASSVAAGRAEAFF. Full variable domain (outside the CDR3, taken from reference TRBV9 and TRBJ1-1): DSGVTQTPKHLITATGQRVTLRCSPRSGDLSVYWYQQSLDQGLQFLIQYYNGEERAKGNILERFSAQQFPDLHSELNLSSLELGDSALYFCASSVAAGRAEAFFGQGTRLTVV.

This clone was seen a single time. The chain couples TRBV7-7 to TRBJ2-5; the D call may be TRBD1 or TRBD2 (7 bases each). The CDR3 sequence is 16 residues long. V was shortened by 4 bases and J by 6 bases, with 21 bases between the two germline ends. Per the germline V gene, CDR1 is SSHAT and CDR2 is FNYEAQ (reference sequence). CDR3 coding DNA: TGTGCCAGCAGCTCAGGGGGGGCGTCGAGTCTGCAGACCCAGTACTTC. This sequence encodes CASSSGGASSLQTQYF.

This chain uses TRBV2 with TRBJ1-1; the D gene is possibly TRBD1 (5 bases). Germline V gene data show CDR1 as SNHLY and CDR2 as FYNNEI. The CDR3 sequence is 13 residues long. Trimming removed 5 bases at V and 1 base at J, with 8 bases between. CDR3 nucleotide sequence: TGTGCCAGCAGTCGCGACAGGAACACTGAAGCTTTCTTT. It codes for CASSRDRNTEAFF.

The genes are TRBV7-9 and TRBJ1-1; D remains unclear. Germline loops: CDR1 SEHNR, CDR2 FQNEAQ (reference sequence). V shed 1 base and J shed 8 bases, with 11 bases lying between them. The CDR3 runs to 13 residues. CDR3 loop: CASSLGPSAEAFF. In DNA, the CDR3 is TGTGCCAGCAGCTTAGGGCCGTCGGCCGAAGCTTTCTTT.

This clone was seen at least ten times. The CDR3: CASSIIGQGGTEAFF. CDR3 sequence (DNA): TGTGCCAGTAGTATCATCGGACAGGGGGGTACTGAAGCTTTCTTT. This chain uses TRBV19 with TRBJ1-1, with 10 nucleotides matching TRBD1. The CDR3 is 15 residues long. Germline V gives CDR1 LNHDA, CDR2 SQIVND (reference sequence). Trimming at V came to 3 bases and at J to 5 bases, leaving 6 bases not matched to a gene. The whole variable domain, remainder taken from reference TRBV19 and TRBJ1-1, is DGGITQSPKYLFRKEGQNVTLSCEQNLNHDAMYWYRQDPGQGLRLIYYSQIVNDFQKGDIAEGYSVSREKKESFPLTVTSAQKNPTAFYLCASSIIGQGGTEAFFGQGTRLTVV.

This chain's CDR3 is CASGILSSYNEQFF. The CDR3 nucleotides are TGTGCCAGCGGTATTTTAAGCTCCTACAATGAGCAGTTCTTC. This chain connects TRBV5-6 to TRBJ2-1; D is unresolved. V dropped 7 bases and J dropped 0 bases, with 11 bases sitting between them. This CDR3 region has 14 residues. Per germline, CDR1 SGHDT and CDR2 YYEEEE.

In this sample, this clone turned up once. J is TRBJ1-5 and V is TRBV19, with 10 bases aligning to TRBD1. Germline assignment: CDR1 LNHDA and CDR2 SQIVND (reference sequence). V lost 4 bases to trimming and J lost 4 bases; unmatched junction nucleotides: 4. This CDR3 region has 15 residues. The CDR3 DNA sequence: TGTGCCAGTAGTAAGGACAGGGGGATTAATCAGCCCCAGCATTTT. Encoded protein: CASSKDRGINQPQHF.

The V call is TRBV10-3, the J call TRBJ2-7; D is perhaps TRBD2 (5 bases). V was pared by 3 bases and J by 7 bases, with 19 bases between. This CDR3 has 15 amino acids. CDR1 and CDR2 from the germline V gene are ENHRY and SYGVKD. The CDR3 nucleotides are TGTGCCATCAGTGAATTAAGACCGGGGTTGGGGGAGCAGTACTTC. Protein product: CAISELRPGLGEQYF.